Shown below are 29 T cell receptor beta chains from a single sample sequenced in a study of neurological immune-mediated disorders (dated by TCRdb to about 2019). Library creation used 5' RACE. The run used an Illumina HiSeq 2500. TCRdb took the public reads, trimmed them with fastp at Q25, ran MiXCR for clone calling and kept in-frame beta chains. Under each unique CDR3 protein, matching rows form one entry showing the most common genes and DNA. Counted in this sample were 50,000 or so distinct CDR3 sequences; about 3.7% of them appeared once. In total, the top ten clones hold 5.5% to 6.5% of the sample. Sequencing input: PBMCs. The receptors originated from a man aged 35 to 55 with multiple sclerosis.

At least ten counts were recorded for this clonotype. This sequence joins TRBV7-9 and TRBJ2-6; D could derive from TRBD1 or TRBD2 (5 bases each). Germline CDR1 and CDR2: SEHNR and FQNEAQ (reference sequence). Trimming left V 5 bases short and J 0 bases short, with 17 bases between. This CDR3 is 18 amino acids long. CDR3 amino acids: CASSTLNRGHSGANVLTF. CDR3 nucleotide sequence: TGTGCCAGCAGCACCCTCAACCGGGGCCACTCTGGGGCCAACGTCCTGACTTTC.

As for this clonotype: This sequence may be a read error, since a much larger clone differs from it by one base. The conserved phenylalanine or tryptophan normally closing the CDR3 is absent here, so this likely arose from a read error. The chain carries TRBV29-1 and TRBJ1-2; D is uncertain. The germline V and J ends were trimmed by 4 bases and 8 bases, with 14 bases remaining between them. Per the germline V gene, CDR1 is SQVTM and CDR2 is ANQGSEA. The CDR3 runs 12 residues. CDR3 bases: TGCAGCGTTGCTTCTTTGAGGTTCGGCTACACCTAC. Its translation: CSVASLRFGYTY.

This clonotype has a count of ten or more. The V gene is TRBV12-3 or TRBV12-4, the J gene TRBJ1-2, with 8 bases matching TRBD1. The CDR3 extends over 13 amino acids. V lost 6 bases to trimming and J lost 6 bases; unmatched junction nucleotides: 6. CDR3 sequence reads: CASSPRTGNGYTF. Here the CDR3 DNA reads TGTGCCAGCAGCCCCCGGACAGGGAATGGCTACACCTTC.

This clonotype was counted ten times or more. The rearrangement links TRBV5-1 to TRBJ2-1; tentatively, D is TRBD2 (6 bases). This CDR3 contains 15 residues. Germline-derived CDR1 and CDR2 are SGHRS and YFSETQ. With 4 bases removed from V and 3 bases from J, the gap between germline ends came to 14 bases. The CDR3 reads CASSPSSELYNEQFF. The DNA for the CDR3 is TGCGCCAGCAGCCCATCTAGCGAGCTCTACAATGAGCAGTTCTTC.

Concerning this clonotype itself: This may be a read error, as it is one base from a much larger clone. V and J are TRBV12-3 or TRBV12-4 and TRBJ1-5, with TRBD1 matching 10 bases. There are 16 residues in the CDR3. Here the CDR3 reads CASSLVTGGPVVAQNF. CDR3 bases: TGTGCCAGCAGTTTGGTGACAGGGGGCCCGGTTGTGGCCCAGAATTTT.

Many counts were recorded for this clonotype. The chain joins TRBV20-1 to TRBJ1-2; 9 nucleotides match TRBD1. Germline V gene sequence: CDR1 DFQATT, CDR2 SNEGSKA (reference sequence). The CDR3 spans 13 residues. The V segment lost 6 bases and the J segment 7 bases; nucleotides outside the gene matches: 9. The CDR3 DNA is TGCAGTGCCCCGACAGGGGGTTTGGCTGGCTACACCTTC. It encodes CSAPTGGLAGYTF.

There are many counts of this clonotype. The junction and the germline gene differ at one end; a read error may be behind it. This chain joins TRBV20-1 and TRBJ1-5; D not certain. Germline V gene sequence: CDR1 DFQATT, CDR2 SNEGSKA (reference sequence). This CDR3 is 15 amino acids long. CDR3 residues: CSARDRKGGGQPQNF. The CDR3 DNA sequence: TGCAGTGCTAGAGATCGGAAGGGAGGAGGGCAGCCCCAGAATTTT.

At least ten counts were recorded for this clonotype. CDR3: CASSLTATYNEQFF. CDR3 DNA sequence: TGCGCCAGCAGCTTGACGGCGACCTACAATGAGCAGTTCTTC. The V and J genes are TRBV5-1 and TRBJ2-1; D remains unclear. Between the trimmed V and J ends, which lost 1 base and 2 bases, there was a span of 7 bases. Per the germline V gene, CDR1 is SGHRS and CDR2 is YFSETQ. This CDR3 region has 14 residues.

This clonotype appeared many times. The V and J genes are TRBV7-3 and TRBJ2-1; TRBD1 agrees at 8 bases. V lost 5 bases to trimming and J lost 5 bases; unmatched junction nucleotides: 8. Germline-derived CDR1 and CDR2 are SGHTA and FQGTGA. The length of the CDR3 is 15 residues. CDR3 nucleotide sequence: TGTGCCAGCAGCCTGACAGGGGATGGAAACAATGAGCAGTTCTTC. Its protein product is CASSLTGDGNNEQFF.

For this clonotype: A much larger clonotype is one base distant, so this may be a read error. The gene calls are TRBV14 and TRBJ2-5, with D hard to call. Germline-derived CDR1 and CDR2 are SGHDN and FVKESK. This CDR3 region has 13 residues. V was cut by 1 base and J by 1 base, with 4 bases left in between. DNA of the CDR3: TGTGCCAGCAGCCAAGCTAGCCAAGAGACCCAGTACTTC. This sequence encodes CASSQASQETQYF. The variable domain in full, completed from reference TRBV14 and TRBJ2-5, reads EAGVTQFPSHSVIEKGQTVTLRCDPISGHDNLYWYRRVMGKEIKFLLHFVKESKQDESGMPNNRFLAERTGGTYSTLKVQPAELEDSGVYFCASSQASQETQYFGPGTRLLVL.

This clonotype has ten or more counts. The chain joins TRBV5-5 to TRBJ1-2; tentatively, D is TRBD1 (6 bases). This CDR3 comprises 14 residues. CDR1 SGHKS and CDR2 YYEKEE come from the germline V gene (reference sequence). The ends were cut back, 5 bases at V and 2 bases at J, with 13 bases in the middle. Here the CDR3 DNA reads TGTGCCAGCAGTAATGGGGGGGCGAACTATGGCTACACCTTC. It yields the protein CASSNGGANYGYTF.

In its sample, this clonotype was seen many times. The V and J genes are TRBV3-1 and TRBJ2-3, with 9 bases identical to TRBD2. The junction had 6 bases not matched to a gene; V was cut back by 3 bases and J by 2 bases. Germline V gives CDR1 LGHDT, CDR2 YNNKEL (reference sequence). The CDR3 covers 16 residues. The CDR3 nucleotides are TGTGCCAGCAGCCAGGAGCGGGGGGCCATCACAGATACGCAGTATTTT. Encoded protein: CASSQERGAITDTQYF.

This clonotype was seen many times. The chain links TRBV5-1 to TRBJ2-5; D is possibly TRBD1 (6 bases). This CDR3 region has 14 residues. Germline loops: CDR1 SGHRS, CDR2 YFSETQ. V lost 2 bases, J lost 5 bases, and 13 bases lay in between. CDR3 residues: CASSFQGSGETQYF. The CDR3 bases are TGCGCCAGCAGCTTTCAGGGGTCAGGGGAGACCCAGTACTTC.

This clonotype was recorded many times. This chain uses TRBV7-2 with TRBJ1-1; D gene unclear. V was trimmed by 3 bases and J by 5 bases, leaving 1 base between them. This CDR3 comprises 10 residues. Germline V gene lookup returns CDR1 SGHTA and CDR2 FQGNSA. For the CDR3, the DNA is TGTGCCAGCAGCTTTACTGAAGCTTTCTTT. Translation: CASSFTEAFF. Together with reference TRBV7-2 and TRBJ1-1, the CDR3 gives the full variable domain: GAGVSQSPSNKVTEKGKDVELRCDPISGHTALYWYRQSLGQGLEFLIYFQGNSAPDKSGLPSDRFSAERTGGSVSTLTIQRTQQEDSAVYLCASSFTEAFFGQGTRLTVV.

This clonotype was seen at least ten times. The chain joins TRBV6-6 to TRBJ2-5; D call uncertain. This CDR3 has 12 amino acids. Trimming took 5 bases from V and 7 from J, leaving 11 bases between them. CDR1 MNHNY and CDR2 SVGAGI come from the germline V gene (reference sequence). In nucleotides, the CDR3 is TGTGCCAGCAGTGACACCGACGGGACCCAGTACTTC. Protein sequence: CASSDTDGTQYF.

In its sample, this clonotype was seen many times. CDR3 bases: TGTGCCAGCAGTTACAGGGGGCGAGATGAGCAGTTCTTC. It encodes CASSYRGRDEQFF. The rearrangement links TRBV6-5 to TRBJ2-1, with 7 positions matching TRBD1. V trimming: 2 bases; J trimming: 8 bases; junction bases outside the gene matches: 3. Germline V gene lookup returns CDR1 MNHEY and CDR2 SVGAGI. The CDR3 covers 13 residues.

This clonotype was detected ten times or more. The V call is TRBV5-1, the J call TRBJ2-1, with TRBD2 identical over 13 bases. The CDR3 is made up of 14 amino acids. Losses at the gene ends were 5 bases for V and 5 bases for J; bases not matched to a gene: 1. CDR1 SGHRS and CDR2 YFSETQ come from the germline V gene. CDR3: CASRGLAGDNEQFF. DNA for the CDR3: TGCGCCAGCAGAGGACTAGCGGGGGACAATGAGCAGTTCTTC.

This clonotype was observed many times. The chain is built from TRBV7-7 and TRBJ2-2; maybe TRBD1 (5 bases). V gave up 2 bases and J gave up 1 base, with 11 bases separating them. Per the germline V gene, CDR1 is SSHAT and CDR2 is FNYEAQ (reference sequence). This CDR3 is built from 16 residues. The CDR3 DNA reads as TGTGCCAGCAGCTTAAAGATTCAGGGGAACACCGGGGAGCTGTTTTTT. Translating gives CASSLKIQGNTGELFF.

The sample holds many counts of this clonotype. In DNA form, the CDR3 reads TGTGCCAGCAGCGTCGGTTCGTTAAGCACAGATACGCAGTATTTT. This codes for CASSVGSLSTDTQYF. V is TRBV9 and J is TRBJ2-3, with D unclear. CDR3 length: 15 residues. Germline CDR1 and CDR2: SGDLS and YYNGEE. V was clipped by 2 bases and J by 0 bases, with 10 bases between them.

This clonotype was counted at least ten times. J is TRBJ1-2 and V is TRBV29-1; no definite D call. Germline V lookup: CDR1 SQVTM, CDR2 ANQGSEA. V was cut by 6 bases and J by 7 bases, with 18 bases left in between. CDR3 length: 13 residues. The CDR3 sequence is CSVPLGSLGGYTF. CDR3 nucleotide sequence: TGCAGCGTACCTCTAGGCTCATTGGGTGGCTACACCTTC. Filled out from reference TRBV29-1 and TRBJ1-2, the complete variable domain reads SAVISQKPSRDICQRGTSLTIQCQVDSQVTMMFWYRQQPGQSLTLIATANQGSEATYESGFVIDKFPISRPNLTFSTLTVSNMSPEDSSIYLCSVPLGSLGGYTFGSGTRLTVV.

The sample holds many counts of this clonotype. This chain joins TRBV20-1 and TRBJ2-2; TRBD1 agrees at 9 bases. The V gene's germline CDR1 is DFQATT and CDR2 SNEGSKA (reference sequence). The CDR3 has 12 residues. V trimming: 6 bases; J trimming: 6 bases; junction bases outside the gene matches: 2. In DNA, the CDR3 is TGCAGTGCCCGACAGGGGGCCGGGGAGCTGTTTTTT. It encodes CSARQGAGELFF.

This clonotype was picked up a small number of times. This may be a read error: a much more frequent sequence differs by one nucleotide. The chain couples TRBV3-1 to TRBJ1-1; D might be TRBD1 (5 bases). CDR3 length: 12 amino acids. Germline V lookup: CDR1 LGHDT, CDR2 YNNKEL (reference sequence). V lost 1 base and J 7 bases, leaving 7 bases between the germline ends. The chain's CDR3 is CASSQGQREAFF. DNA for the CDR3: TGTGCCAGCAGCCAAGGACAGCGTGAAGCTTTCTTT.

In this sample, this clonotype turned up many times. CDR3 nucleotide sequence: TGCGCCAGCAGCTTGGACAGGGGGGTTGAGCAGTTCTTC. It encodes CASSLDRGVEQFF. V is TRBV5-1 and J is TRBJ2-1; 8 bases are shared with TRBD1. Germline V gene data show CDR1 as SGHRS and CDR2 as YFSETQ. There are 13 residues in the CDR3. The V segment lost 0 bases and the J segment 9 bases; nucleotides outside the gene matches: 2.

This clonotype was detected many times. The J gene is TRBJ1-5, the V gene TRBV28; D remains unclear. The CDR3 has 14 amino acids. Germline-derived CDR1 and CDR2 are MDHEN and SYDVKM. Trimming stripped 7 bases from V and 3 bases from J, with 13 bases between. The CDR3 nucleotides are TGTGCCAGCATTACTCCGAGGTTCAATCAGCCCCAGCATTTT. Protein: CASITPRFNQPQHF.

This clonotype was seen many times. The V call is TRBV7-9, the J call TRBJ2-1, with TRBD2 matching 8 bases. The CDR3 is made up of 15 amino acids. Germline-derived CDR1 and CDR2 are SEHNR and FQNEAQ (reference sequence). The trim removed 5 bases at V and 2 bases at J, leaving 5 bases unmatched. DNA of the CDR3: TGTGCCAGCAGCCCCGGGGGGGCCGCCTACAATGAGCAGTTCTTC. It is translated as CASSPGGAAYNEQFF.

This clonotype was seen at least ten times. The gene calls are TRBV20-1 and TRBJ2-2; the match to TRBD2 covers 12 bases. V lost 5 bases to trimming and J lost 5 bases; unmatched junction nucleotides: 15. CDR3 length: 18 residues. Germline assignment: CDR1 DFQATT and CDR2 SNEGSKA (reference sequence). This CDR3 is CSAETTLAGGPGTGELFF. The CDR3 bases are TGCAGTGCTGAAACGACGCTAGCGGGGGGGCCCGGGACCGGGGAGCTGTTTTTT.

This clonotype was recorded at least ten times. This chain uses TRBV7-9 with TRBJ2-3; 7 bases are a match to TRBD1. V trimming: 5 bases; J trimming: 4 bases; junction bases outside the gene matches: 15. The CDR3 length is 17 residues. From germline, CDR1 is SEHNR and CDR2 FQNEAQ (reference sequence). The CDR3 sequence: CASSRRSGTDGSDTQYF. The CDR3, as DNA: TGTGCCAGCAGCCGTAGATCCGGGACAGATGGGTCAGATACGCAGTATTTT. Together with reference TRBV7-9 and TRBJ2-3, the CDR3 gives the full variable domain: DTGVSQNPRHKITKRGQNVTFRCDPISEHNRLYWYRQTLGQGPEFLTYFQNEAQLEKSRLLSDRFSAERPKGSFSTLEIQRTEQGDSAMYLCASSRRSGTDGSDTQYFGPGTRLTVL.

Ten or more counts support this clonotype. The V gene is TRBV3-1, the J gene TRBJ1-5; a possible D gene is TRBD1 (5 bases). The CDR3 sequence is 15 residues long. V was shortened by 2 bases and J by 1 base, with 9 bases between the two germline ends. Germline V gene data show CDR1 as LGHDT and CDR2 as YNNKEL (reference sequence). The CDR3 region is CASSQFGDSNQPQHF. The CDR3 DNA reads TGTGCCAGCAGCCAATTTGGGGACAGCAATCAGCCCCAGCATTTT. Full variable domain (missing parts from reference TRBV3-1 and TRBJ1-5): DTAVSQTPKYLVTQMGNDKSIKCEQNLGHDTMYWYKQDSKKFLKIMFSYNNKELIINETVPNRFSPKSPDKAHLNLHINSLELGDSAVYFCASSQFGDSNQPQHFGDGTRLSIL.

This clonotype was observed at least ten times. This chain links TRBV5-1 with TRBJ2-3; TRBD1 or TRBD2 may be the D gene (5 bases each). Trimming cost V 3 bases and J 6 bases, with 17 bases left between them. CDR3 length: 15 residues. Germline CDR1 reads SGHRS; CDR2 reads YFSETQ. The CDR3 DNA is TGCGCCAGCAGCTCCACCGGGACCCCCCTTGATACGCAGTATTTT. Encoded protein: CASSSTGTPLDTQYF.